Below are 18 T cell receptor beta chains sequenced from a single sample in a study of T cells expressing NK-cell markers. TCRdb reanalyzed the 5' RACE reads and collapses them to one entry per CDR3 protein, without DNA. The listing records fewer than 550,000 distinct CDR3 sequences. Material for sequencing was blood T cells: a sorted CD56 or NKG2C T cell subset, CD4+ or CD8+ T cells, or bulk PBMC T cells (not recorded which). These receptors were obtained from a woman aged 50 to 60 in good health.

The chain links TRBV24-1 to TRBJ2-4. This CDR3 contains 16 residues. The germline V gene encodes CDR1 KGHDR and CDR2 SFDVKD. The CDR3 sequence is CATSDPKTGAKNIQYF.

V is TRBV18 and J is TRBJ2-7; TCRdb's D call, TRBD1, is unchecked because there is no DNA. Germline V CDR1 and CDR2: KGHSH, LQKENI. The CDR3 totals 17 residues. CDR3 sequence: CASSPLGLGTSSYEQYF.

This sequence joins TRBV11-2 and TRBJ2-3. This CDR3 has 11 amino acids. The germline gives CDR1 SGHAT, CDR2 FQNNGV. The CDR3 is CASSLENTQYF.

The CDR3 reads CASSLGGQGQVGNEQFF. The chain uses TRBV5-1 and TRBJ2-1; TCRdb outputs TRBD1, but without DNA this stays unchecked. Germline values: CDR1 SGHRS, CDR2 YFSETQ. The CDR3 has 17 residues.

The chain couples TRBV7-2 to TRBJ1-1; with no DNA, the TCRdb D assignment of TRBD1 cannot be verified. There are 14 residues in the CDR3. Germline assignment: CDR1 SGHTA and CDR2 FQGNSA. The CDR3 is CASSPRGWNTEAFF.

The chain employs TRBV12-3 or TRBV12-4 and TRBJ2-2; TCRdb's assignment of TRBD2 cannot be checked, as there is no DNA. The CDR3 contains 15 residues. The CDR3 here is CASSQASGRTGELFF.

The chain joins TRBV6-1 to TRBJ1-1. Germline CDR1 MNHNS, CDR2 SASEGT. CDR3 length: 13 amino acids. The CDR3 sequence is CASSEKEDGKAFF.

This rearrangement joins TRBV18 to TRBJ1-6; the D gene TCRdb calls, TRBD1, cannot be checked with no DNA. In germline, CDR1 is KGHSH, CDR2 LQKENI. The CDR3 totals 17 residues. Here the CDR3 reads CASSPGQVRSYNSPLHF.

The V call is TRBV5-6, the J call TRBJ2-1; with no DNA, the TCRdb D assignment of TRBD2 cannot be verified. The CDR3 spans 16 residues. CDR1 and CDR2 from the germline V gene are SGHDT and YYEEEE. CDR3: CASSFIAGEPYNEQFF. Looking up the rest from reference TRBV5-6 and TRBJ2-1 gives the full variable domain: DAGVTQSPTHLIKTRGQQVTLRCSPKSGHDTVSWYQQALGQGPQFIFQYYEEEERQRGNFPDRFSGHQFPNYSSELNVNALLLGDSALYLCASSFIAGEPYNEQFFGPGTRLTVL.

The chain couples TRBV5-1 to TRBJ2-1; TCRdb indicates TRBD2, and absent DNA this call remains unverified. Germline assignment: CDR1 SGHRS and CDR2 YFSETQ. This CDR3 is built from 13 residues. CDR3 sequence: CASALGGSSEQFF.

The CDR3 here is CASSLATGVKETQYF. The chain carries TRBV5-1 and TRBJ2-5; without DNA, the TCRdb call of TRBD1 cannot be checked. The germline gives CDR1 SGHRS, CDR2 YFSETQ. The CDR3 sequence is 15 residues long.

V usage is TRBV12-3 or TRBV12-4 and J usage is TRBJ2-1; TCRdb names TRBD2, which stays unverified in the absence of DNA. The CDR3 has 14 amino acids. The CDR3: CASSQGGLVYEQFF.

V usage is TRBV12-3 or TRBV12-4 and J usage is TRBJ1-5; the D call of TRBD1 rests on TCRdb alone, since no DNA is present to check it. This CDR3 has 16 amino acids. The CDR3 loop is CASSRGTPIRNQPQHF.

The V and J genes are TRBV19 and TRBJ2-3; TCRdb gives TRBD1 as the D gene, but with no DNA this cannot be confirmed. The CDR3 has 17 residues. CDR1 and CDR2 from the germline V gene are LNHDA and SQIVND (reference sequence). CDR3 region: CASRKPGAGQGRDTQYF.

V is TRBV7-6 and J is TRBJ2-3; the TRBD2 assignment by TCRdb is unverifiable without DNA. Germline V CDR1 and CDR2: SGHVS, FNYEAQ. CDR3 length equals 17 residues. The chain's CDR3 is CASSRTSARASTDTQYF.

The chain recombines TRBV2 with TRBJ2-1. The germline V gene has CDR1 SNHLY and CDR2 FYNNEI. The CDR3 runs to 15 residues. CDR3 protein: CASSDVGFSYNEQFF.

V gene TRBV25-1 combines with J gene TRBJ1-1; without DNA, the TCRdb call of TRBD1 cannot be checked. The CDR3 is 11 residues long. In germline, CDR1 is MGHDK, CDR2 SYGVNS. The CDR3 here is CASRSGTQAFF. Variable domain in full (rest from reference TRBV25-1 and TRBJ1-1): EADIYQTPRYLVIGTGKKITLECSQTMGHDKMYWYQQDPGMELHLIHYSYGVNSTEKGDLSSESTVSRIRTEHFPLTLESARPSHTSQYLCASRSGTQAFFGQGTRLTVV.

V is TRBV10-2 and J is TRBJ2-5. The CDR3 extends over 13 amino acids. CDR1 WSHSY and CDR2 SAAADI come from the germline V gene. This chain's CDR3 is CASIARSEETQYF.